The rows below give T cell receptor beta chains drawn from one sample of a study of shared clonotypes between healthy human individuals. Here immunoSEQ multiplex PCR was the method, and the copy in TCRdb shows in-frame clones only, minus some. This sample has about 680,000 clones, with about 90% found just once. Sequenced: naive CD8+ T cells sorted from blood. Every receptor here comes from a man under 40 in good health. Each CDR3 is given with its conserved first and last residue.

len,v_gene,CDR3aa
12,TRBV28,CASSPGGYGYTF
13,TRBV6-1,CASSETGGYGYTF
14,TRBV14,CASSQAVDSDTQYF
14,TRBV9,CASSGTGSSATQYF
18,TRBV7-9,CASSFPGQAISGANVLTF
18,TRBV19,CASSIDVVRTSAPNEQFF
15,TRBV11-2,CASSPIGTGNTEAFF
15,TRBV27,CASSFTGHLTPEAFF
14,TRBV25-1,CASSGQGRHTEAFF
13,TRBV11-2,CASSLGVSVEQYF
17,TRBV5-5,CASSLAPGAYSNQPQHF
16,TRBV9,CASSDGGQLVSNTQYF
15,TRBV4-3,CASSQRTVSNQPQHF
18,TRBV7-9,CASSLRKGVARTKDEQFF
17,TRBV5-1,CASSLLAGGDSYNEQFF
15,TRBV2,CASSEGTVYPYEQYF
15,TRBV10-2,CASEIGQGRYNEQFF
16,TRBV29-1,CSLKGLAGDQYNEQFF
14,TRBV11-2,CASSFFVGNYEQYF
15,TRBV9,CASSVVGGSVETQYF
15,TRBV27,CASSLIDGRSETQYF
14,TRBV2,CASRNSGGSYEQYF
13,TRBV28,CASRSDRYNEQFF
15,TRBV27,CASSLVGLSTDTQYF
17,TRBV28,CASSLTLTGGSTDTQYF
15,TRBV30,CAWSVQGFGNSPLHF
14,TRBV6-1,CASPAGGGSGEQFF